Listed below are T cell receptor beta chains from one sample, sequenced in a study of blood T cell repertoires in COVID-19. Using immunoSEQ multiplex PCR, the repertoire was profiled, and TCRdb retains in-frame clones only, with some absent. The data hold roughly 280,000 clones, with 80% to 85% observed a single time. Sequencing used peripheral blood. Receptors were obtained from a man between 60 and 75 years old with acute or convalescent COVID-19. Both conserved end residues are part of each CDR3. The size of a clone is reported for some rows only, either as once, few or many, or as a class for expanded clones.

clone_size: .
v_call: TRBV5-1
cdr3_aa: CASSLAAEGTDTQYF

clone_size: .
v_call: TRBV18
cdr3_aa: CASSPTGTGGNNEQFF

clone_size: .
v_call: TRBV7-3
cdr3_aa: CASSLGKRDEAFF

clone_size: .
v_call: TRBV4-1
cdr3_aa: CASSQADRKRDGYTF

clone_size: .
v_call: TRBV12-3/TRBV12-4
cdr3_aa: CASSSGTYEQYF

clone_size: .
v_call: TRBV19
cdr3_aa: CASSITSGSGETQYF

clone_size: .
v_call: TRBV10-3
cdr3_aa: CATRTGGGMNTEAFF

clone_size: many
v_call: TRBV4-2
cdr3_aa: CASSQDGTSSHNEQFF

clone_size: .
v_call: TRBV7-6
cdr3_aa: CASSLGSGTYNEQFF

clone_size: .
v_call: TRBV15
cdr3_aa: CATSRDPGQETQYF

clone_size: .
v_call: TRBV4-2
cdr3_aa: CASSQVGGAVEAFF

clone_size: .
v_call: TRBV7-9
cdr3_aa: CASNPGQGMNTEAFF

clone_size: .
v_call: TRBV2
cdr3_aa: CASSENRDFHYGYTF

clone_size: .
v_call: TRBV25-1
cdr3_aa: CASSGGGREKLFF

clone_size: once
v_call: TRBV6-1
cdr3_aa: CASSEHGNTIYF

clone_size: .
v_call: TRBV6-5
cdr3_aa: CASSYSGGSYNEQFF

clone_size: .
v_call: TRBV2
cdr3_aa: CASSEYWGPPDGYTF

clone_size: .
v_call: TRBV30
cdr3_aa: CAWSAHRGQESNEQFF

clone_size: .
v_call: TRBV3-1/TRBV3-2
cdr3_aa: CASSPGQGAYTLTYGYTF

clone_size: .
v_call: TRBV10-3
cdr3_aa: CAISFQGGEAEAFF

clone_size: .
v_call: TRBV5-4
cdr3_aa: CASSTHREDTGELFF

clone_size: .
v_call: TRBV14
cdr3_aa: CASSQVDEQYF

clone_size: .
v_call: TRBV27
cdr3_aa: CASSRPGTGYNEQFF

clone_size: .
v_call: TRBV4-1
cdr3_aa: CASSPIGLAGQETQYF

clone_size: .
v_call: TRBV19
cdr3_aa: CASSPRAGNSGGYTF

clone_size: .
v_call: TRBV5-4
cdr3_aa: CASSLGSLTGELFF

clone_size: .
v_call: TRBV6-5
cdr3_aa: CASSLLAGEGETQYF

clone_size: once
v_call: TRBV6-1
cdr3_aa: CASSVPGGHLYQPQHF

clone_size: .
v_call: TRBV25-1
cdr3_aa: CASSEAGTTGNTIYF

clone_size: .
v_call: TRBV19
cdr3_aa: CASSSSGGTDTQYF

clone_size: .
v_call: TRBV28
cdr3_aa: CASSSARDEQYF

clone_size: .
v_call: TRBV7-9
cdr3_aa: CASSLDQGAYEQYF

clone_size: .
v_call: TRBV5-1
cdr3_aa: CASSWVAGGYNEQFF

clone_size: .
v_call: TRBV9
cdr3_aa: CASSVEGVSYNEQFF

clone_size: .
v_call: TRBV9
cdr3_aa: CASSGDRDGNTIYF

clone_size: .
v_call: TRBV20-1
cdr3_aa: CSASLLSATVREQYF

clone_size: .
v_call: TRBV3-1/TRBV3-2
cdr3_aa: CASSQGGGGSYEQYF

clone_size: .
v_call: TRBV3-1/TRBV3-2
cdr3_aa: CASSHLTASSGNTIYF

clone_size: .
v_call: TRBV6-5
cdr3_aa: CASSSGTGGLYGYTF

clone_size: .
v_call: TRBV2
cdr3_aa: CASSLAGGPSYNEQFF

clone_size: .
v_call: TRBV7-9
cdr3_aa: CAVTRGGPSNYGYTF

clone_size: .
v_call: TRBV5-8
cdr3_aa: CASSPGVGYTGELFF

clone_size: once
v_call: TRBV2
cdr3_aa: CASILLAVPYF

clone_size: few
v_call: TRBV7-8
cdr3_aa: CASKPSGVGRGFGYTF

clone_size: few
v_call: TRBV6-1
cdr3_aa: CASSDYREGTEAFF

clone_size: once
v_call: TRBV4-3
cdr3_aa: CASSHPGSPRYYGYTF

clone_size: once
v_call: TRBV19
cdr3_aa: CASSIPRSGGYPFF